These 15 T cell receptor beta chains originate from one sample sequenced in a study of Ad26.COV2.S vaccination and SARS-CoV-2 variants. Data came from immunoSEQ multiplex PCR; TCRdb stores just in-frame clones and leaves some out. The sample lists hundreds of thousands of clones; about 88% were seen once. The treatment denotes: 15 to 20 received Ad26.COV2.S at low or high dose, single or two shots; about 5 received placebo; per-sample allocation not given. Collection of samples fell on day 63 after the first vaccine or placebo injection. The sample in question was peripheral blood, obtained in a trial of Ad26.COV2.S vaccine versus placebo. The receptors shown here come from a person aged 18-65 years who received the Ad26.COV2.S COVID-19 vaccine or a placebo.

The rearrangement joins TRBV10-1 to TRBJ1-2; D gene ambiguous. V shed 11 bases and J shed 2 bases, with 21 bases lying between them. Germline CDR1 and CDR2: WNHNN and SYGVQD (reference sequence). The CDR3 spans 15 residues. CDR3 sequence: CAPQWTHLKNYGYTF. The CDR3 nucleotides are TGCGCCCCCCAGTGGACCCACCTGAAGAACTATGGCTACACCTTC.

The V and J genes are TRBV5-1 and TRBJ1-3, with 8 bases identical to TRBD1. J was trimmed by 4 bases and V by 3 bases; bases with no gene match: 9. The CDR3 is 16 residues long. CDR1 is SGHRS and CDR2 is YFSETQ in the germline V gene. The CDR3 bases are TGCGCCAGCAGCTCGAATCCCGGGACAGGCGGAAACACCATATATTTT. This sequence encodes CASSSNPGTGGNTIYF.

This clone has a handful of counts. The CDR3 DNA reads as TGTGCCAGCAGCTTAGTCGTCGGAGGGGCCGAGCAGCCCCAGCATTTT. Protein: CASSLVVGGAEQPQHF. The chain couples TRBV7-9 to TRBJ1-5; D possibly corresponds to TRBD1 (5 bases). V lost 1 base and J 7 bases, leaving 17 bases between the germline ends. The V gene's germline CDR1 is SEHNR and CDR2 FQNEAQ (reference sequence). The CDR3 totals 16 residues. The entire variable domain, with the rest obtained from reference TRBV7-9 and TRBJ1-5, is as follows: DTGVSQNPRHKITKRGQNVTFRCDPISEHNRLYWYRQTLGQGPEFLTYFQNEAQLEKSRLLSDRFSAERPKGSFSTLEIQRTEQGDSAMYLCASSLVVGGAEQPQHFGDGTRLSIL.

The J gene is TRBJ2-3, the V gene TRBV27; 8 positions agree with TRBD2. CDR1 and CDR2 (germline): MNHEY, SMNVEV (reference sequence). The V segment lost 5 bases and the J segment 11 bases; nucleotides outside the gene matches: 6. This CDR3 contains 12 residues. CDR3 protein: CASSPVTSVQYF. For the CDR3, the DNA is TGTGCCAGCAGTCCCGTGACTAGCGTGCAGTATTTT.

Comment on this clone: The same CDR3 arises from other DNA sequences in this sample as well. V usage is TRBV6-5 and J usage is TRBJ1-1, with a possible D match to TRBD1 (6 bases). V lost 2 bases and J 0 bases, leaving 10 bases between the germline ends. The CDR3 loop spans 15 amino acids. Germline V gene sequence: CDR1 MNHEY, CDR2 SVGAGI. The CDR3 region has the DNA TGTGCCAGCAGTTACAGCAGGACAGTGAACACTGAAGCTTTCTTT. Amino acids: CASSYSRTVNTEAFF.

The chain combines TRBV28 with TRBJ1-2, with D unclear. V was pared by 3 bases and J by 2 bases, with 7 bases between. This CDR3 has 13 amino acids. Germline V gene data show CDR1 as MDHEN and CDR2 as SYDVKM. The CDR3 loop reads CASSFMANYGYTF. CDR3 DNA: TGTGCCAGCAGTTTTATGGCCAACTATGGCTACACCTTC.

The rearrangement links TRBV11-3 to TRBJ2-1; D possibly matches TRBD1 or TRBD2 (7 bases each). The germline V gene encodes CDR1 SGHNT and CDR2 YENEEA. Trimming removed 5 bases at V and 7 bases at J, with 21 bases between. The CDR3 contains 16 residues. In DNA, the CDR3 is TGTGCCAGCAGCCTCGAGGGGGCGGGGGTTGGGAATGAGCAGTTCTTC. Translating gives CASSLEGAGVGNEQFF.

This chain joins TRBV7-9 and TRBJ2-7; D is unresolved. Germline CDR1 SEHNR, CDR2 FQNEAQ (reference sequence). V shed 3 bases and J shed 2 bases, with 8 bases lying between them. The CDR3 totals 13 residues. For the CDR3, the DNA is TGTGCCAGCAGCTTTCAGGCAGCCTACGAGCAGTACTTC. It codes for CASSFQAAYEQYF.

The rearrangement links TRBV7-9 to TRBJ2-2; unclear D gene. Germline assignment: CDR1 SEHNR and CDR2 FQNEAQ (reference sequence). V was clipped by 4 bases and J by 4 bases, with 10 bases between them. The CDR3 extends over 14 amino acids. CDR3 nucleotide sequence: TGTGCCAGCAGCTACGATTGGAGCACCGGGGAGCTGTTTTTT. Amino acid sequence: CASSYDWSTGELFF.

The V and J genes are TRBV7-2 and TRBJ2-7, with TRBD2 identical over 8 bases. The germline V gene has CDR1 SGHTA and CDR2 FQGNSA. V was clipped by 5 bases and J by 2 bases; unmatched bases: 11. The CDR3 sequence is 16 residues long. CDR3 DNA sequence: TGTGCCAGCAGCCCGGGGGTAGCGGGAACGGCCTACGAGCAGTACTTC. Translation: CASSPGVAGTAYEQYF.

The chain carries TRBV7-9 and TRBJ2-7; 7 bases line up with TRBD1. The V gene's germline CDR1 is SEHNR and CDR2 FQNEAQ (reference sequence). Trimming cost V 5 bases and J 0 bases; bases outside gene matches: 10. The CDR3 is made up of 16 amino acids. The DNA of the CDR3 is TGTGCCAGCAGCCCACGACGGACAGGAAGCTCCTACGAGCAGTACTTC. Its protein is CASSPRRTGSSYEQYF.

This clone was seen only a few times. The rearrangement links TRBV5-5 to TRBJ1-5, with 8 bases that match TRBD1. Germline V gene data show CDR1 as SGHKS and CDR2 as YYEKEE (reference sequence). The CDR3 loop spans 16 amino acids. V dropped 0 bases and J dropped 5; count of bases not matched to a gene: 7. DNA for the CDR3: TGTGCCAGCAGCTTGGCTCTCGACAGGGGTGATCAGCCCCAGCATTTT. It specifies CASSLALDRGDQPQHF. The full variable domain, with the rest looked up from reference TRBV5-5 and TRBJ1-5, is DAGVTQSPTHLIKTRGQQVTLRCSPISGHKSVSWYQQVLGQGPQFIFQYYEKEERGRGNFPDRFSARQFPNYSSELNVNALLLGDSALYLCASSLALDRGDQPQHFGDGTRLSIL.

The V call is TRBV6-4, the J call TRBJ1-2; tentatively, D is TRBD1 (5 bases). The CDR3 has 13 amino acids. CDR1 MRHNA and CDR2 SNTAGT come from the germline V gene. With 6 bases removed from V and 8 bases from J, the gap between germline ends came to 16 bases. CDR3 loop: CASSLDIGQGYTF. CDR3 nucleotides: TGTGCCAGCAGCCTGGACATAGGGCAGGGCTACACCTTC.

The chain links TRBV18 to TRBJ1-6; possibly TRBD1 for D (6 bases). The CDR3 sequence is 15 residues long. V gave up 6 bases and J gave up 7 bases, with 16 bases separating them. From germline, CDR1 is KGHSH and CDR2 LQKENI. Written as DNA, the CDR3 is TGTGCCAGCTCTCTAGCAGGGGCCGCGAATTCACCCCTCCACTTT. Its protein is CASSLAGAANSPLHF. Drawing the rest from reference TRBV18 and TRBJ1-6, the complete variable domain is NAGVMQNPRHLVRRRGQEARLRCSPMKGHSHVYWYRQLPEEGLKFMVYLQKENIIDESGMPKERFSAEFPKEGPSILRIQQVVRGDSAAYFCASSLAGAANSPLHFGNGTRLTVT.

The rearrangement links TRBV5-6 to TRBJ1-5; 9 positions match TRBD1. CDR3 length equals 16 residues. Per the germline V gene, CDR1 is SGHDT and CDR2 is YYEEEE. The J segment lost 1 base and the V segment lost 4 bases, leaving 6 bases of the junction unmatched. DNA for the CDR3: TGTGCCAGCAGCCCAGGGACAGGGCGAAGCAATCAGCCCCAGCATTTT. Translation gives CASSPGTGRSNQPQHF.